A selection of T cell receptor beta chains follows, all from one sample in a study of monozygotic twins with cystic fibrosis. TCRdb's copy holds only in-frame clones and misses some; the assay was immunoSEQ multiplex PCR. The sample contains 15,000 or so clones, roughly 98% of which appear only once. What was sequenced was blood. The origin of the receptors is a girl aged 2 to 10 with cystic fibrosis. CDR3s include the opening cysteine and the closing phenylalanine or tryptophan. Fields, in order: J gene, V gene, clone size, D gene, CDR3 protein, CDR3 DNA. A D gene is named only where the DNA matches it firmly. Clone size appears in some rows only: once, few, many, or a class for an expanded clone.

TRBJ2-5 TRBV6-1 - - CASSIYAGTQYF TGTGCCAGCAGTATATACGCGGGGACCCAGTACTTC
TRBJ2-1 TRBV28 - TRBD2 CASSLFPSGSSNEQFF TGTGCCAGCAGTTTATTTCCTAGCGGGAGCTCGAATGAGCAGTTCTTC
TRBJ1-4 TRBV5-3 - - CARNAQTVAANEKLFF TGTGCCAGAAACGCCCAAACAGTAGCCGCTAATGAAAAACTGTTTTTT
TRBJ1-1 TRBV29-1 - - CSPDRQAEAFF TGCAGCCCGGACCGACAGGCTGAAGCTTTCTTT
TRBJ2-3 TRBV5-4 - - CASSLAYRGDTQYF TGTGCCAGCAGCTTGGCCTATCGGGGAGATACGCAGTATTTT
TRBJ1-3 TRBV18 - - CASSPPRGVSDTIYF TGTGCCAGCTCACCACCGAGGGGGGTCAGCGACACCATATATTTT
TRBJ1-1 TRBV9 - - CASSVVNSWGNTEAFF TGTGCCAGCAGCGTAGTGAACAGCTGGGGGAACACTGAAGCTTTCTTT
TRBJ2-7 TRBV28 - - CASSTRSDYEQYF TGTGCCAGCAGTACCCGGTCGGATTACGAGCAGTACTTC
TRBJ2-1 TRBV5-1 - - CASSLDRAGQFF TGCGCCAGCAGCTTGGATAGGGCCGGGCAGTTCTTC
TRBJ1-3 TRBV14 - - CASSQVGGSGNTIYF TGTGCCAGCAGCCAAGTAGGCGGGTCTGGAAACACCATATATTTT
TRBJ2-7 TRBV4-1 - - CASSQTVPLPYEQYF TGCGCCAGCAGCCAAACAGTGCCGCTCCCCTACGAGCAGTACTTC
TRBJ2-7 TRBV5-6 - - CASSFGTANTWTYEQYF TGTGCCAGCAGCTTTGGCACAGCCAACACCTGGACCTACGAGCAGTACTTC
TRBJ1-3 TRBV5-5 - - CASSRDPRSGNTIYF TGTGCCAGCAGCCGGGACCCACGCTCTGGAAACACCATATATTTT
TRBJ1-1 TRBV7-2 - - CASSSQGTNTEAFF TGTGCCAGCAGCTCACAGGGTACCAACACTGAAGCTTTCTTT
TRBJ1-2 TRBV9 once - CASSGTLWQNYGYTF TGTGCCAGCAGCGGGACCCTCTGGCAGAACTATGGCTACACCTTC
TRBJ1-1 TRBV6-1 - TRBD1 CASSLQGPTEAFF TGTGCCAGCAGTTTACAGGGGCCCACTGAAGCTTTCTTT
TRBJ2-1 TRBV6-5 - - CASSSENPLNEQFF TGTGCCAGCAGCTCCGAGAACCCCCTTAATGAGCAGTTCTTC
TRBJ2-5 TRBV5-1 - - CASSSSFGLKETQYF TGCGCCAGCAGCTCTTCCTTTGGACTAAAAGAGACCCAGTACTTC
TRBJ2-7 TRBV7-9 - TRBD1 CASSPGQAPYEQYF TGTGCCAGCAGCCCTGGACAGGCTCCCTACGAGCAGTACTTC
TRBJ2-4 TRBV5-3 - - CARSLGLAKNIQYF TGTGCCAGAAGCTTGGGACTAGCCAAAAACATTCAGTACTTC
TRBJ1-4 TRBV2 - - CASSEDAVRVGEKLFF TGTGCCAGCAGTGAAGACGCAGTCAGGGTGGGTGAAAAACTGTTTTTT
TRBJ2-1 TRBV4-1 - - CASSPLRKRIYNEQFF TGCGCCAGCAGCCCATTACGGAAGCGTATCTACAATGAGCAGTTCTTC
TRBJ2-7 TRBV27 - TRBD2 CASSLLAGADEQYF TGTGCCAGCAGTTTACTAGCGGGAGCAGACGAGCAGTACTTC
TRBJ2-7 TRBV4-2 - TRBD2 CASSQDAAGGSYEQYF TGTGCCAGCAGCCAAGACGCAGCGGGAGGCTCCTACGAGCAGTACTTC
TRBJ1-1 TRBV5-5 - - CASSPPRDRNTEAFF TGTGCCAGCAGCCCCCCCCGGGACCGGAACACTGAAGCTTTCTTT
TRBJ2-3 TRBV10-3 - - CAISDGRTGDTQYF TGTGCCATCAGTGACGGACGCACGGGAGATACGCAGTATTTT